This T cell receptor beta chain was sequenced in a study of shared clonotypes between healthy human individuals. Study observations and caveats: The study's rarefaction showed incomplete sorted-subset sequencing despite large depth.

As for this clone: As yet, its antigen is unknown.

Assay execution proceeded at the deep level. The protocol was immunoSEQ multiplex PCR, while the TCRdb copy is restricted to in-frame clones and leaves out a portion. Among fewer than 700,000 clones listed, approximately 95% were seen once. Positively selected for CCR7, the CD45RO-negative cells used as naive CD8 cells excluded terminally differentiated effector memory CD45RA+ cells. V was trimmed by 0 bases and J by 6 bases, leaving 8 bases between them. This CDR3 contains 14 residues. Germline V gene data show CDR1 as SGHAT and CDR2 as FQNNGV. The rearrangement uses TRBV11-2 and TRBJ2-2; D gene uncertain. This TCR was recovered from a woman in her twenties or thirties in good health. Specimen: naive CD8+ T cells sorted from blood. The CDR3 sequence: CASSLEMGPGELFF. CDR3 DNA sequence: TGTGCCAGCAGCTTAGAGATGGGTCCCGGGGAGCTGTTTTTT.